This TCR beta chain emerged from a study of T cells after yellow fever vaccination. Broader study findings: The study noted that FACS-sorted repertoires could contain abundant clonotypes contaminating from the bulk population. Most primary-vaccination clones recurred post-booster (approximately 96% CD4, just over 85% CD8).

The V gene lost 5 bases and the J gene lost 0 bases, with 6 bases spanning the gap. The CDR3 sequence is 13 residues long. One entry per CDR3 protein results from TCRdb running MiXCR on the 5' RACE reads. The sample holds tens of thousands of distinct CDR3 sequences, less than 8.5% seen once. This TCR was recovered from a young man who received the YFV17D yellow fever vaccine. This sample comprised CD8+ T cells not binding an NS4B(214-222) dextramer, sorted from PBMCs, obtained more than 35 days after the first yellow fever vaccination. The rearrangement uses TRBV12-3 or TRBV12-4 and TRBJ2-3; D not resolved. CDR3 nucleotide sequence: TGTGCCAGCAGTCCCGCTAGCACAGATACGCAGTATTTT. Translating gives CASSPASTDTQYF.